The 18 T cell receptor beta chains below were found in one sample sequenced in a study of cytomegalovirus exposure and HLA in healthy donors. Amplification used 60 Vbeta primers and 13 Jbeta primers. Profiled with immunoSEQ multiplex PCR; TCRdb holds only in-frame clones, not every one. The sample has 99,000 or so clones, less than 80% seen once. The sequenced material came from PBMCs. All receptors derive from a man aged 25-40 years in good health and CMV-seronegative.

This CDR3 is CASSIGGTGEDTQYF. As DNA, the CDR3 is TGTGCCAGTAGTATTGGAGGGACAGGGGAAGATACGCAGTATTTT. V usage is TRBV19 and J usage is TRBJ2-3; 10 bases fit TRBD1. The CDR3 is made up of 15 amino acids. V was pared by 3 bases and J by 5 bases, with 5 bases of the junction left unmatched. CDR1 and CDR2 from the germline V gene are LNHDA and SQIVND (reference sequence).

This clone occurred a few times. The chain has TRBV6-6 and TRBJ1-1; tentatively, D is TRBD1 (5 bases). There are 13 residues in the CDR3. Between the trimmed V and J ends, which lost 7 bases and 0 bases, there was a span of 9 bases. From germline, CDR1 is MNHNY and CDR2 SVGAGI (reference sequence). The CDR3 here is CASKTGLNTEAFF. CDR3 DNA: TGTGCCAGCAAAACAGGATTGAACACTGAAGCTTTCTTT.

The CDR3 DNA sequence: TGCGCCAGCAGCCCCGGGGGTCTAGCGGGACCGTACACAGATACGCAGTATTTT. Its protein product is CASSPGGLAGPYTDTQYF. The chain employs TRBV4-1 and TRBJ2-3; 9 nucleotides agree with TRBD2. This CDR3 comprises 18 residues. Germline CDR1 reads MGHRA; CDR2 reads YSYEKL. Trimming took 4 bases from V and 2 from J; bases not matched to a gene: 13.

The chain couples TRBV7-2 to TRBJ1-5; D unresolved. This CDR3 comprises 15 residues. Germline V gene data show CDR1 as SGHTA and CDR2 as FQGNSA. The ends were cut back, 5 bases at V and 0 bases at J, with 11 bases in the middle. CDR3 protein: CASSAGPDSNQPQHF. The CDR3, as DNA: TGTGCCAGCAGCGCGGGCCCTGATAGCAATCAGCCCCAGCATTTT. Complete variable domain (other parts from reference TRBV7-2 and TRBJ1-5): GAGVSQSPSNKVTEKGKDVELRCDPISGHTALYWYRQSLGQGLEFLIYFQGNSAPDKSGLPSDRFSAERTGGSVSTLTIQRTQQEDSAVYLCASSAGPDSNQPQHFGDGTRLSIL.

With regard to this clone: The identical CDR3 is also encoded by other nucleotide sequences in the sample. The genes are TRBV5-4 and TRBJ1-3; 7 bases line up with TRBD1. This CDR3 region has 14 residues. CDR1 is SGHNT, CDR2 YYREEE, per germline (reference sequence). V gave up 4 bases and J gave up 0 bases; unmatched junction bases: 1. The CDR3 DNA reads TGTGCCAGCAGCCCAGGGGGCTCTGGAAACACCATATATTTT. Translated: CASSPGGSGNTIYF.

J is TRBJ2-5 and V is TRBV7-8; 9 bases are a match to TRBD2. V shed 1 base, J shed 1 base, and the junction held 1 base outside the gene matches. Germline CDR1 SGHVS, CDR2 FQNEAQ. The length of the CDR3 is 15 residues. The chain's CDR3 is CASSLVAGVQETQYF. Written as DNA, the CDR3 is TGTGCCAGCAGCTTAGTAGCGGGGGTCCAAGAGACCCAGTACTTC.

CDR3 region: CASSPGTGAFQPQHF. CDR3 nucleotides: TGTGCCAGCAGTCCTGGGACAGGGGCGTTTCAGCCCCAGCATTTT. The genes are TRBV28 and TRBJ1-5, with TRBD1 identical over 10 bases. After removal of 5 bases from V and 6 bases from J, the junction contained 7 bases not matched to a gene. The CDR3 has 15 residues. Germline CDR1 MDHEN, CDR2 SYDVKM.

The chain has TRBV2 and TRBJ2-6; perhaps TRBD2 as D (5 bases). Trimming took off 3 bases at V and 2 bases at J, with 8 bases between the two ends. Germline V CDR1 and CDR2: SNHLY, FYNNEI. The CDR3 has 15 amino acids. The CDR3 sequence is CASSEYGTGANVLTF. DNA of the CDR3: TGTGCCAGCAGTGAGTACGGGACTGGGGCCAACGTCCTGACTTTC. Filled out from reference TRBV2 and TRBJ2-6, the complete variable domain reads EPEVTQTPSHQVTQMGQEVILRCVPISNHLYFYWYRQILGQKVEFLVSFYNNEISEKSEIFDDQFSVERPDGSNFTLKIRSTKLEDSAMYFCASSEYGTGANVLTFGAGSRLTVL.

This clone was found a few times. The rearrangement joins TRBV6-4 to TRBJ1-5; 9 nucleotides match TRBD1. Germline-derived CDR1 and CDR2 are MRHNA and SNTAGT. This CDR3 has 14 amino acids. The V and J ends lost 7 bases and 5 bases, in that order; junction bases with no gene match: 6. In nucleotides, the CDR3 is TGTGCCAGCACAGGGGACAGGGCTCATCAGCCCCAGCATTTT. It is translated as CASTGDRAHQPQHF.

This clone was observed a handful of times. This rearrangement joins TRBV5-1 to TRBJ1-1; a weak D match, TRBD1 (5 bases). CDR3 length: 15 amino acids. Between the trimmed V and J ends, which lost 3 bases and 5 bases, there was a span of 17 bases. Germline V gene sequence: CDR1 SGHRS, CDR2 YFSETQ. CDR3 residues: CASSWGVGLETEAFF. DNA for the CDR3: TGCGCCAGCAGCTGGGGGGTGGGGTTGGAAACTGAAGCTTTCTTT. The whole variable domain, filled in from reference TRBV5-1 and TRBJ1-1, reads KAGVTQTPRYLIKTRGQQVTLSCSPISGHRSVSWYQQTPGQGLQFLFEYFSETQRNKGNFPGRFSGRQFSNSRSEMNVSTLELGDSALYLCASSWGVGLETEAFFGQGTRLTVV.

V gene TRBV6-1 combines with J gene TRBJ1-4, with 7 bases lining up with TRBD1. CDR1 and CDR2 from the germline V gene are MNHNS and SASEGT. V gave up 8 bases and J gave up 4 bases; unmatched junction bases: 4. There are 13 residues in the CDR3. CDR3 DNA sequence: TGTGCCAGCGGACAGGTTCGTAATGAAAAACTGTTTTTT. This codes for CASGQVRNEKLFF.

As concerns this clone: The same CDR3 can be traced to other DNA sequences in this sample. V gene TRBV10-3 combines with J gene TRBJ2-7, with D possibly being TRBD1 (5 bases). The CDR3 has 12 amino acids. Germline assignment: CDR1 ENHRY and CDR2 SYGVKD. The V end was cut by 3 bases, the J end by 2 bases, with 5 bases between. The CDR3 spells CAISEQAYEQYF. Here the CDR3 DNA reads TGTGCCATCAGTGAACAGGCCTACGAGCAGTACTTC.

The V gene is TRBV6-6, the J gene TRBJ2-2, with D possibly matching TRBD2 (5 bases). The CDR3 runs 12 residues. V dropped 6 bases and J dropped 13 bases, with 15 bases sitting between them. Germline CDR1 is MNHNY and CDR2 is SVGAGI (reference sequence). The CDR3 loop is CASSKDRERLFF. CDR3 DNA sequence: TGTGCCAGCAGCAAGGACCGGGAAAGGCTGTTTTTT.

This chain uses TRBV5-4 with TRBJ1-2, with 7 bases fitting TRBD1. Germline assignment: CDR1 SGHNT and CDR2 YYREEE (reference sequence). V lost 5 bases and J lost 2; bases outside the gene matches: 9. The CDR3 is made up of 15 amino acids. This chain's CDR3 is CASRDPGQSNYGYTF. For the CDR3, the DNA is TGTGCCAGCAGAGATCCGGGACAGTCAAACTATGGCTACACCTTC.

The chain employs TRBV7-6 and TRBJ1-4; 9 nucleotides agree with TRBD1. This CDR3 is 17 amino acids long. Germline values: CDR1 SGHVS, CDR2 FNYEAQ. J was trimmed by 1 base and V by 5 bases; bases with no gene match: 8. The CDR3 reads CASSPFRTGETNEKLFF. The DNA for the CDR3 is TGTGCCAGCAGCCCTTTTCGGACAGGGGAAACTAATGAAAAACTGTTTTTT.

The V call is TRBV7-9, the J call TRBJ2-5; D perhaps matches TRBD2 (5 bases). The J call may be incorrect, as the DNA end agrees better with TRBJ2-7. In germline, CDR1 is SEHNR, CDR2 FQNEAQ (reference sequence). CDR3 size: 14 residues. Here the CDR3 DNA reads TGTGCCAGCAGCTCCGGGGAAAAACACTACGAGCAGTACTTC. Its protein is CASSSGEKHYEQYF.

The rearrangement uses TRBV5-1 and TRBJ1-3, with 12 bases aligning to TRBD1. The CDR3 consists of 16 residues. V lost 4 bases to trimming and J lost 3 bases; unmatched junction nucleotides: 5. In germline, CDR1 is SGHRS, CDR2 YFSETQ. In nucleotides, the CDR3 is TGCGCCAGCAGCAGGGGACAGGGGGCTAATGGAAACACCATATATTTT. Protein sequence: CASSRGQGANGNTIYF.

This chain connects TRBV19 to TRBJ2-1; maybe TRBD1 (5 bases). V dropped 9 bases and J dropped 7 bases, with 22 bases sitting between them. The CDR3 totals 15 residues. Germline CDR1 and CDR2: LNHDA and SQIVND (reference sequence). The CDR3 nucleotides read TGTGCCAGCAACCCCGGACAAAAGGCGAGGAATGAGCAGTTCTTC. Translating it yields CASNPGQKARNEQFF.